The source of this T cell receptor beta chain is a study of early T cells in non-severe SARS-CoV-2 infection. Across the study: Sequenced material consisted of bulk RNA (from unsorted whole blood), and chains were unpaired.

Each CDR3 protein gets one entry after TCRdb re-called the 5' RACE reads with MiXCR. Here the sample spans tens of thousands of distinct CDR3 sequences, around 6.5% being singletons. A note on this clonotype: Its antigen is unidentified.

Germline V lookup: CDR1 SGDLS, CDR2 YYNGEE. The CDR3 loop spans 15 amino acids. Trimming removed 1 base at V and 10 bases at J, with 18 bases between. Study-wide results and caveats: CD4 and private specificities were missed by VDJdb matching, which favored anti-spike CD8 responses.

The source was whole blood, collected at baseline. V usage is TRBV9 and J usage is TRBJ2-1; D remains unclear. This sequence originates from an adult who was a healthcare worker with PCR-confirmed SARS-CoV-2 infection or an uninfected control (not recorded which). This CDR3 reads CASSVLADQSREQFF. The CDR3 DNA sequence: TGTGCCAGCAGCGTACTGGCTGACCAATCTCGGGAGCAGTTCTTC.